Following are 27 T cell receptor beta chains from one sample sequenced in a study of early T cells in non-severe SARS-CoV-2 infection. Via MiXCR, TCRdb re-called the 5' RACE reads, giving one row per CDR3 protein. The repertoire consists of 85,000 to 120,000 distinct CDR3 sequences, with around 13% occurring once and the leading ten covering less than 8%. The specimen was whole blood. The receptors shown here come from an adult who was a healthcare worker with PCR-confirmed SARS-CoV-2 infection or an uninfected control (not recorded which).

This clonotype was observed many times. The V and J genes are TRBV4-3 and TRBJ2-7; possibly TRBD1 or TRBD2 for D (5 bases each). The ends were cut back, 0 bases at V and 3 bases at J, with 12 bases in the middle. CDR3 size: 15 residues. Germline CDR1 reads LGHNA; CDR2 reads YSLEER. Written as DNA, the CDR3 is TGCGCCAGCAGCCAAGATCGGGACCAGAACTACGAGCAGTACTTC. Protein product: CASSQDRDQNYEQYF.

This clonotype was seen at least ten times. The chain combines TRBV5-6 with TRBJ2-1; 8 bases align to TRBD1. The germline V gene has CDR1 SGHDT and CDR2 YYEEEE. The CDR3 is 12 amino acids. Germline trimming cut 3 bases from V and 10 bases from J; bases unmatched to any gene: 3. The CDR3 sequence: CASSWGQAEQFF. CDR3 bases: TGTGCCAGCAGCTGGGGACAGGCAGAGCAGTTCTTC.

The gene calls are TRBV24-1 and TRBJ2-1, with D possibly called TRBD1 or TRBD2 (5 bases each). The germline V and J ends were trimmed by 9 bases and 6 bases, with 8 bases remaining between them. The length of the CDR3 is 11 residues. Germline V gene lookup returns CDR1 KGHDR and CDR2 SFDVKD. CDR3 in amino acids: CATGTFNEQFF. CDR3 DNA sequence: TGTGCCACCGGGACGTTCAATGAGCAGTTCTTC.

This clonotype was counted at least ten times. The rearrangement joins TRBV20-1 to TRBJ1-3; D is perhaps TRBD1 (6 bases). CDR3 length equals 14 residues. Trimming stripped 6 bases from V and 5 bases from J, with 17 bases between. The germline CDR1 and CDR2 sequences are DFQATT and SNEGSKA (reference sequence). In nucleotides, the CDR3 is TGCAGTGCCCTCACAGGGATTCCGCGAAACACCATATATTTT. Translated: CSALTGIPRNTIYF.

This clonotype was seen at least ten times. The genes are TRBV19 and TRBJ2-3; D ambiguous. Germline V gives CDR1 LNHDA, CDR2 SQIVND (reference sequence). The V gene lost 1 base and the J gene lost 3 bases, with 5 bases spanning the gap. The CDR3 is made up of 13 amino acids. The CDR3 DNA sequence: TGTGCCAGTAGTATAGTACCGACAGATACGCAGTATTTT. This encodes CASSIVPTDTQYF.

This clonotype was seen repeatedly, ten times or more. This chain joins TRBV2 and TRBJ2-2, with 8 bases identical to TRBD1. This CDR3 region has 13 residues. Unmatched junction bases numbered 5, after V lost 9 bases and J lost 5 bases. The germline CDR1 and CDR2 sequences are SNHLY and FYNNEI. This CDR3 is CASGQGETGELFF. The CDR3 DNA reads as TGTGCCAGTGGACAGGGAGAAACCGGGGAGCTGTTTTTT.

This chain links TRBV12-2 with TRBJ2-5; TRBD2 is the table's D call, not checked against the DNA. TRBV12-2 is an annotated pseudogene. CDR3 size: 16 residues. CDR3 coding DNA: TGTGCAAGTCGCTTAGTCCGCAGGGGCCCTCAAGAGACCCAGTACTTC. It translates to CASRLVRRGPQETQYF.

About this clonotype itself: A much larger clone sits a single nucleotide away, making a read error possible. V and J are TRBV12-3 or TRBV12-4 and TRBJ2-1, with D uncertain. V was clipped by 7 bases and J by 10 bases, with 11 bases between them. The CDR3 totals 11 residues. CDR3 sequence (DNA): TGTGCCAGCATGGCCACCCAAGAGCAGTTCTTC. Protein sequence: CASMATQEQFF.

This clonotype occurred a few times. The genes are TRBV7-6 and TRBJ2-4; maybe TRBD2 (5 bases). The CDR3 covers 15 residues. The V gene's germline CDR1 is SGHVS and CDR2 FNYEAQ. Trimming removed 1 base at V and 2 bases at J, with 9 bases between. Here the CDR3 DNA reads TGTGCCAGCAGCTTAGATCCTAGCACCAAAAACATTCAGTACTTC. This translates into CASSLDPSTKNIQYF. The full variable domain, rest sourced from reference TRBV7-6 and TRBJ2-4, is GAGVSQSPRYKVTKRGQDVALRCDPISGHVSLYWYRQALGQGPEFLTYFNYEAQQDKSGLPNDRFSAERPEGSISTLTIQRTEQRDSAMYRCASSLDPSTKNIQYFGAGTRLSVL.

The V and J genes are TRBV12-3 or TRBV12-4 and TRBJ1-1, with 9 bases lining up with TRBD1. The junction had 6 bases not matched to a gene; V was cut back by 5 bases and J by 5 bases. This CDR3 region has 14 residues. This CDR3 is CASSRTGEATEAFF. In DNA form, the CDR3 reads TGTGCCAGCAGTCGGACAGGGGAGGCGACTGAAGCTTTCTTT.

The chain uses TRBV29-1 and TRBJ2-1, with TRBD2 identical over 8 bases. Per the germline V gene, CDR1 is SQVTM and CDR2 is ANQGSEA. V shed 5 bases and J 1 base; nucleotides not matched to a gene: 7. The CDR3 is 15 residues long. The CDR3 spells CSVLDGRASYNEQFF. As DNA, the CDR3 is TGCAGCGTTCTAGACGGGAGGGCATCCTACAATGAGCAGTTCTTC.

This clonotype was seen many times. Since a much larger clone is just one base distant, this may be a read error. J is TRBJ2-7 and V is TRBV12-3 or TRBV12-4, with 8 bases fitting TRBD1. The CDR3 covers 13 residues. With 4 bases clipped from V and 5 bases from J, the junction kept 4 bases outside the gene matches. CDR3 nucleotide sequence: TGTGCCAGCAGTTCCGGACAGGGCCACGAGCAGTACTTC. It yields the protein CASSSGQGHEQYF.

The table lists this clonotype with many counts. The chain has TRBV7-6 and TRBJ2-5; TRBD2 agrees at 8 bases. Trimming removed 6 bases from V and 3 bases from J; junction bases left unmatched: 6. The length of the CDR3 is 14 residues. CDR1 and CDR2 (germline): SGHVS, FNYEAQ. The CDR3 region has the DNA TGTGCCAGCAGTCCGGACGGGAGGGAAGAGACCCAGTACTTC. Translating it yields CASSPDGREETQYF.

There are a few counts of this clonotype. This chain uses TRBV12-3 or TRBV12-4 with TRBJ1-1; TRBD1 might be the D (5 bases). The CDR3 spans 14 residues. Trimming took off 4 bases at V and 1 base at J, with 10 bases between the two ends. CDR3 DNA sequence: TGTGCCAGCAGTTGGGGACGGACGAACACTGAAGCTTTCTTT. It translates to CASSWGRTNTEAFF.

Ten or more counts support this clonotype. The chain has TRBV29-1 and TRBJ1-2; no clear D. The CDR3 has 13 residues. Trimming left V 0 bases short and J 1 base short, with 6 bases between. The germline V gene encodes CDR1 SQVTM and CDR2 ANQGSEA. The CDR3 DNA follows: TGCAGCGTTGAAGATACCAGTAACTATGGCTACACCTTC. This encodes CSVEDTSNYGYTF.

This clonotype was seen a few times. The chain joins TRBV27 to TRBJ2-5; perhaps TRBD2 as D (7 bases). Germline V CDR1 and CDR2: MNHEY, SMNVEV (reference sequence). The CDR3 has 18 amino acids. Deletions cut 1 base from V and 0 bases from J, with 18 bases between. CDR3 sequence (DNA): TGTGCCAGCAGTTTATGGGCTAGCGGAGGGGGTAACCAAGAGACCCAGTACTTC. Its protein is CASSLWASGGGNQETQYF.

This clonotype was picked up a small number of times. The V call is TRBV20-1, the J call TRBJ1-6, with TRBD1 as a possible D gene (6 bases). CDR3 length equals 10 residues. CDR1 DFQATT and CDR2 SNEGSKA come from the germline V gene (reference sequence). The V and J ends lost 5 bases and 17 bases respectively, with 13 bases between them. The CDR3 DNA is TGCAGTGCTGTTGGGGGCCTCATCCACTTT. This gives the protein CSAVGGLIHF.

The chain employs TRBV7-9 and TRBJ1-1, with 9 bases fitting TRBD1. The CDR3 length is 14 residues. The V and J ends lost 9 bases and 2 bases, in that order; junction bases with no gene match: 7. Germline V gene sequence: CDR1 SEHNR, CDR2 FQNEAQ (reference sequence). In DNA form, the CDR3 reads TGTGCCAGTACACAGGGGGCACTTAACACTGAAGCTTTCTTT. Amino acid sequence: CASTQGALNTEAFF.

A few counts support this clonotype. V and J are TRBV7-6 and TRBJ1-1, with 9 bases matching TRBD1. With 5 bases clipped from V and 2 bases from J, the junction kept 6 bases outside the gene matches. The CDR3 runs 15 residues. From germline, CDR1 is SGHVS and CDR2 FNYEAQ. The chain's CDR3 is CASSLGQGGNTEAFF. The CDR3 DNA is TGTGCCAGCAGCCTGGGACAGGGTGGTAACACTGAAGCTTTCTTT.

The chain is built from TRBV12-3 or TRBV12-4 and TRBJ2-1; D may be TRBD1 or TRBD2 (5 bases each). The CDR3 runs 13 residues. Trimming left V 3 bases short and J 5 bases short, with 8 bases between. The DNA of the CDR3 is TGTGCCAGCAGTTTTTTGGGACACAATGAGCAGTTCTTC. This codes for CASSFLGHNEQFF.

The rearrangement joins TRBV12-3 or TRBV12-4 to TRBJ2-1, with 9 nucleotides matching TRBD2. V lost 6 bases and J lost 6; bases outside the gene matches: 9. The CDR3 runs to 15 residues. The DNA of the CDR3 is TGTGCCAGCAGCATAAATAGCGGGAGTGTCAATGAGCAGTTCTTC. Protein sequence: CASSINSGSVNEQFF.

In this sample, this clonotype turned up many times. This chain connects TRBV4-3 to TRBJ2-7; D gene ambiguous. This CDR3 is 14 amino acids long. The ends were cut back, 0 bases at V and 2 bases at J, with 8 bases in the middle. Per the germline V gene, CDR1 is LGHNA and CDR2 is YSLEER. The CDR3 sequence is CASSQERATYEQYF. CDR3 DNA sequence: TGCGCCAGCAGCCAAGAACGTGCGACCTACGAGCAGTACTTC.

This clonotype was detected many times. This chain uses TRBV7-9 with TRBJ2-5, with D perhaps matching TRBD2 (5 bases). The length of the CDR3 is 16 residues. Germline V gives CDR1 SEHNR, CDR2 FQNEAQ (reference sequence). V was pared by 11 bases and J by 4 bases, with 26 bases between. The CDR3 coding sequence is TGTGCCCTAAATCTGGAGGACGCACCATACGTAGAGACCCAGTACTTC. Translating gives CALNLEDAPYVETQYF.

There are many counts of this clonotype. This sequence joins TRBV12-3 or TRBV12-4 and TRBJ2-5, with D possibly TRBD1 on 5 matching bases. V lost 2 bases and J lost 5, with 15 bases in between. The CDR3 spans 15 residues. CDR3: CASSLSVTGWETQYF. In DNA, the CDR3 is TGTGCCAGCAGTTTAAGTGTTACAGGTTGGGAGACCCAGTACTTC.

The J gene is TRBJ2-1, the V gene TRBV11-2; 9 nucleotides align to TRBD2. The CDR3 runs 17 residues. CDR1 and CDR2 from the germline V gene are SGHAT and FQNNGV. The V segment lost 5 bases and the J segment 6 bases; nucleotides outside the gene matches: 14. The chain's CDR3 is CASSPRGAGGLSNEQFF. The CDR3 coding sequence is TGTGCCAGCAGCCCGCGGGGGGCGGGAGGGCTGAGCAATGAGCAGTTCTTC. Together with reference TRBV11-2 and TRBJ2-1, the CDR3 gives the full variable domain: EAGVAQSPRYKIIEKRQSVAFWCNPISGHATLYWYQQILGQGPKLLIQFQNNGVVDDSQLPKDRFSAERLKGVDSTLKIQPAKLEDSAVYLCASSPRGAGGLSNEQFFGPGTRLTVL.

The table lists this clonotype with many counts. This rearrangement joins TRBV4-3 to TRBJ1-2; 9 bases are a match to TRBD1. V trimming: 1 base; J trimming: 7 bases; junction bases outside the gene matches: 10. The germline V gene encodes CDR1 LGHNA and CDR2 YSLEER. The CDR3 extends over 16 amino acids. CDR3: CASSQVPGTGKGGYTF. Here the CDR3 DNA reads TGCGCCAGCAGCCAAGTACCCGGGACAGGGAAGGGTGGCTACACCTTC.

This clonotype was seen only a few times. The rearrangement joins TRBV7-2 to TRBJ2-1, with 10 bases aligning to TRBD2. The CDR3 covers 14 residues. Germline lookup yields CDR1 SGHTA and CDR2 FQGNSA. The V and J ends lost 7 bases and 2 bases, in that order; junction bases with no gene match: 2. The CDR3 DNA reads as TGTGCCAGCACTAGCGGGAGCACCTACAATGAGCAGTTCTTC. Translation: CASTSGSTYNEQFF.